This TCR beta chain was captured by sequencing in a study of control samples from healthy donors and cancer patients. The repertoire was sequenced with immunoSEQ multiplex PCR; TCRdb's copy has only in-frame clones and lacks some. The sample includes about 140,000 clones, about 90% of them seen just once. The CDR3 length is 13 residues. Per germline, CDR1 SQVTM and CDR2 ANQGSEA. The V end was cut by 7 bases, the J end by 3 bases, with 13 bases between. Sequenced: blood. This chain uses TRBV29-1 with TRBJ1-3; D is ambiguous. The sequence was collected from a man between 18 and 35 years old in good health. CDR3 sequence reads: CSAQEGFGNTIYF. The CDR3 DNA follows: TGCAGCGCCCAGGAAGGGTTTGGAAACACCATATATTTT. Based on the CDR3 plus reference TRBV29-1 and TRBJ1-3, the full variable domain is SAVISQKPSRDICQRGTSLTIQCQVDSQVTMMFWYRQQPGQSLTLIATANQGSEATYESGFVIDKFPISRPNLTFSTLTVSNMSPEDSSIYLCSAQEGFGNTIYFGEGSWLTVV.